This T cell receptor beta chain was obtained from a study of CD8+CD57+ T cells in acquired aplastic anemia. TCR beta VDJ combinations and CDR3 sequences were profiled from genomic DNA. TCRdb passed the reads through MiXCR, listing each CDR3 protein once. The repertoire holds roughly 180,000 distinct CDR3 sequences, with 50% to 65% as singletons. Selection for sequencing was limited to patients who had shown CD8+CD57+ cell expansion by flow cytometry. This CDR3 has 13 amino acids. Germline CDR1 MNHEY, CDR2 SVGEGT. The V and J ends lost 2 bases and 6 bases respectively, with 11 bases between them. The sample taken for sequencing was sorted CD4+, CD8+, or CD8+CD57+ T cells (not recorded which) from PBMCs. This TCR was recovered from a human donor with aplastic anemia. This rearrangement joins TRBV6-2 or TRBV6-3 to TRBJ2-7, with D perhaps given as TRBD1 or TRBD2 (5 bases each). The CDR3 region is CASSYGHEGEQYF. Here the CDR3 DNA reads TGTGCCAGCAGTTACGGACATGAGGGCGAGCAGTACTTC.